Below are 24 T cell receptor beta chains sequenced from a single sample in a study of T cell responses to AZD1222 COVID-19 vaccine. Profiled with immunoSEQ multiplex PCR; TCRdb holds only in-frame clones, not every one. The sample has over 100,000 clones; about nine tenths are singletons. Material: peripheral blood, obtained on day 0 of AZD1222 vaccination. These TCRs come from an adult in good health.

This chain links TRBV29-1 with TRBJ2-2, with 12 bases that match TRBD2. Germline trimming cut 7 bases from V and 7 bases from J; bases unmatched to any gene: 16. Germline V CDR1 and CDR2: SQVTM, ANQGSEA. The CDR3 totals 17 residues. The CDR3 region has the DNA TGCAGCGCCAGCATCAGTCTAGCGGGGGGGCCCGACGGGGAGCTGTTTTTT. Translation: CSASISLAGGPDGELFF.

The chain links TRBV16 to TRBJ2-7; possibly TRBD2 for D (6 bases). The germline gives CDR1 KGHSY, CDR2 FQNENV. V was pared by 0 bases and J by 3 bases, with 18 bases between. The CDR3 runs 17 residues. CDR3 in amino acids: CASSQSGATSPNYEQYF. The CDR3 nucleotides read TGTGCCAGCAGCCAATCTGGCGCAACTAGCCCCAACTACGAGCAGTACTTC.

The CDR3 spells CASSGETGGWELFF. DNA of the CDR3: TGTGCCAGCAGCGGAGAGACAGGGGGCTGGGAGCTGTTTTTT. V gene TRBV7-9 combines with J gene TRBJ2-2; 10 positions agree with TRBD1. V was clipped by 5 bases and J by 9 bases; unmatched bases: 6. Looked up from germline, CDR1 is SEHNR and CDR2 is FQNEAQ (reference sequence). This CDR3 contains 14 residues.

The chain recombines TRBV6-1 with TRBJ1-2; weak D call: TRBD1 (5 bases). V dropped 2 bases and J dropped 1 base, with 5 bases sitting between them. The CDR3 has 13 residues. CDR1 and CDR2 from the germline V gene are MNHNS and SASEGT. The CDR3 is CASSERGNYGYTF. The CDR3 DNA follows: TGTGCCAGCAGTGAAAGGGGTAACTATGGCTACACCTTC.

This chain connects TRBV2 to TRBJ1-2; tentatively, D is TRBD1 (5 bases). Trimming stripped 5 bases from V and 8 bases from J, with 15 bases between. Germline V CDR1 and CDR2: SNHLY, FYNNEI. CDR3 size: 13 residues. This CDR3 reads CASSWLEEGGYTF. CDR3 coding DNA: TGTGCCAGCAGTTGGTTGGAGGAGGGGGGCTACACCTTC.

The chain combines TRBV5-8 with TRBJ2-2; D call uncertain. V lost 2 bases and J lost 4, with 9 bases in between. The CDR3 runs 14 residues. CDR1 is SGHTS and CDR2 is YDEGEE in the germline V gene. CDR3 coding DNA: TGTGCCAGCAGCTTTTATGAAAGCACCGGGGAGCTGTTTTTT. Translating gives CASSFYESTGELFF.

The CDR3 is CASRGTGSTDTQYF. In DNA form, the CDR3 reads TGTGCCAGCAGGGGGACAGGGAGTACAGATACGCAGTATTTT. The rearrangement links TRBV6-5 to TRBJ2-3; 9 nucleotides agree with TRBD1. The V and J ends lost 6 bases and 3 bases, in that order; junction bases with no gene match: 4. The germline gives CDR1 MNHEY, CDR2 SVGAGI. The CDR3 loop spans 14 amino acids.

The V and J genes are TRBV3-1 (or the pseudogene TRBV3-2) and TRBJ1-6, with TRBD1 as a possible D gene (6 bases). Germline lookup yields CDR1 LGHDT and CDR2 YNNKEL (reference sequence). Trimming cost V 0 bases and J 7 bases, with 25 bases left between them. There are 20 residues in the CDR3. The CDR3 coding sequence is TGTGCCAGCAGCCAAGATCCCAGGCCGGCTGTTGGCAGGGGAAATTCACCCCTCCACTTT. This encodes CASSQDPRPAVGRGNSPLHF.

This clone was found once. The V gene is TRBV6-2 or TRBV6-3, the J gene TRBJ1-4, with D unclear. V shed 1 base and J shed 8 bases, with 14 bases lying between them. CDR3 size: 15 residues. In germline, CDR1 is MNHEY, CDR2 SVGEGT. CDR3 DNA sequence: TGTGCCAGCAGTTACTTTCGGCAGTTGGGCGAAAAACTGTTTTTT. Residues: CASSYFRQLGEKLFF.

The rearrangement links TRBV28 to TRBJ2-1; the match to TRBD2 covers 14 bases. The CDR3 length is 16 residues. V gave up 6 bases and J gave up 6 bases; unmatched junction bases: 7. From germline, CDR1 is MDHEN and CDR2 SYDVKM. CDR3 nucleotide sequence: TGTGCCAGCAGGGGAGGACTAGCGGGAGGCAGCAATGAGCAGTTCTTC. Translated: CASRGGLAGGSNEQFF.

This clone has just one count. V gene TRBV4-3 combines with J gene TRBJ2-3, with TRBD1 identical over 10 bases. With 4 bases clipped from V and 3 bases from J, the junction kept 1 base outside the gene matches. This CDR3 spans 14 amino acids. Germline CDR1 and CDR2: LGHNA and YSLEER. The CDR3 bases are TGCGCCAGCAGCCCGGGACAGGGGACAGATACGCAGTATTTT. It specifies CASSPGQGTDTQYF.

V is TRBV6-6 and J is TRBJ1-3, with a weak D call TRBD1 (6 bases). Trimming pared 1 base from V and 2 bases from J, leaving 12 bases between. There are 16 residues in the CDR3. CDR1 and CDR2 (germline): MNHNY, SVGAGI (reference sequence). The CDR3 reads CASSYFRGGAGNTIYF. The CDR3 DNA follows: TGTGCCAGCAGTTACTTCAGAGGGGGGGCTGGAAACACCATATATTTT.

V and J are TRBV3-1 (or the pseudogene TRBV3-2) and TRBJ2-7; D may be TRBD1 or TRBD2 (6 bases each). Germline CDR1 reads LGHDT; CDR2 reads YNNKEL (reference sequence). The CDR3 spans 18 residues. V was pared by 6 bases and J by 0 bases, with 24 bases between. CDR3 nucleotides: TGTGCCAGCAGACAAACTTGGAGGAGGGGGGCTAGCTCCTACGAGCAGTACTTC. Amino acids: CASRQTWRRGASSYEQYF.

The chain couples TRBV6-6 to TRBJ2-5; D ambiguous. This CDR3 contains 14 residues. Germline loops: CDR1 MNHNY, CDR2 SVGAGI (reference sequence). V was cut by 6 bases and J by 1 base, with 12 bases left in between. The CDR3, as DNA: TGTGCCAGCAGGATGACGGCAGGCCAAGAGACCCAGTACTTC. This translates into CASRMTAGQETQYF.

The chain has TRBV24-1 and TRBJ1-5; tentatively, D is TRBD1 (6 bases). This CDR3 contains 15 residues. Germline CDR1 reads KGHDR; CDR2 reads SFDVKD. V was pared by 7 bases and J by 0 bases, with 12 bases between. CDR3 coding DNA: TGTGCCACCAGCCCCAGGGGCGTTAGCAATCAGCCCCAGCATTTT. Protein product: CATSPRGVSNQPQHF.

The CDR3 loop reads CASSTRQGIAPQHF. The CDR3 bases are TGTGCCAGCAGTACCCGACAGGGTATCGCGCCCCAGCATTTT. The J gene is TRBJ1-5, the V gene TRBV27, with 7 bases aligning to TRBD1. The J segment lost 9 bases and the V segment lost 5 bases, leaving 10 bases of the junction unmatched. The CDR3 has 14 amino acids. The V gene's germline CDR1 is MNHEY and CDR2 SMNVEV (reference sequence).

The CDR3 protein is CASSRGGGSTEAFF. CDR3 DNA sequence: TGTGCCAGCAGTCGCGGGGGGGGCAGCACTGAAGCTTTCTTT. J is TRBJ1-1 and V is TRBV11-3; D perhaps matches TRBD1 (6 bases). The CDR3 loop spans 14 amino acids. The ends were cut back, 6 bases at V and 4 bases at J, with 15 bases in the middle. From germline, CDR1 is SGHNT and CDR2 YENEEA.

Only a few counts were recorded for this clone. The chain recombines TRBV10-1 with TRBJ2-1; D remains ambiguous. The CDR3 totals 18 residues. The V gene's germline CDR1 is WNHNN and CDR2 SYGVQD (reference sequence). V lost 0 bases and J lost 8, with 23 bases in between. This chain's CDR3 is CASSESTAQFISRDEQFF. CDR3 in DNA: TGCGCCAGCAGTGAGTCTACCGCGCAGTTTATTAGTCGGGATGAGCAGTTCTTC.

The chain links TRBV7-2 to TRBJ2-7; possibly TRBD1 or TRBD2 for D (5 bases each). Germline-derived CDR1 and CDR2 are SGHTA and FQGNSA. V was cut by 0 bases and J by 7 bases, with 19 bases left in between. The CDR3 is 16 amino acids. The CDR3 DNA reads TGTGCCAGCAGCTTAGCGCTATCAGGGAGTTTGAGGGAGCAGTACTTC. It codes for CASSLALSGSLREQYF.

This sequence joins TRBV10-3 and TRBJ1-5; D remains ambiguous. Trimming cost V 8 bases and J 2 bases, with 10 bases left between them. This CDR3 spans 13 amino acids. Per germline, CDR1 ENHRY and CDR2 SYGVKD. CDR3 sequence reads: CAIGVDGNQPQHF. DNA of the CDR3: TGTGCCATCGGGGTTGACGGCAATCAGCCCCAGCATTTT.

V and J are TRBV28 and TRBJ1-5; no reliable D call. CDR1 is MDHEN and CDR2 is SYDVKM in the germline V gene. This CDR3 spans 10 amino acids. The CDR3 DNA is TGTGGCGGGAAAAGACAGCCCCAGCATTTT. It yields the protein CGGKRQPQHF.

Here the CDR3 reads CASSGTSVKNEQFF. DNA for the CDR3: TGTGCCAGTAGTGGGACTAGCGTTAAGAATGAGCAGTTCTTC. This sequence joins TRBV19 and TRBJ2-1; 10 nucleotides align to TRBD2. V lost 5 bases to trimming and J lost 7 bases; unmatched junction nucleotides: 5. Germline CDR1 reads LNHDA; CDR2 reads SQIVND (reference sequence). There are 14 residues in the CDR3.

Here the CDR3 DNA reads TGTGCCAGCATCCCTAGGGGGCGGGGCTATGGCTACACCTTC. This encodes CASIPRGRGYGYTF. The V gene is TRBV6-5, the J gene TRBJ1-2; 7 bases align to TRBD1. Trimming at V came to 7 bases and at J to 4 bases, leaving 9 bases not matched to a gene. CDR1 and CDR2 from the germline V gene are MNHEY and SVGAGI. CDR3 size: 14 residues.

CDR3 loop: CAISESAYNEQFF. DNA for the CDR3: TGTGCCATCAGTGAGTCGGCATACAATGAGCAGTTCTTC. The gene calls are TRBV10-3 and TRBJ2-1; D is unresolved. Trimming left V 0 bases short and J 4 bases short, with 4 bases between. The CDR3 covers 13 residues. CDR1 ENHRY and CDR2 SYGVKD come from the germline V gene.